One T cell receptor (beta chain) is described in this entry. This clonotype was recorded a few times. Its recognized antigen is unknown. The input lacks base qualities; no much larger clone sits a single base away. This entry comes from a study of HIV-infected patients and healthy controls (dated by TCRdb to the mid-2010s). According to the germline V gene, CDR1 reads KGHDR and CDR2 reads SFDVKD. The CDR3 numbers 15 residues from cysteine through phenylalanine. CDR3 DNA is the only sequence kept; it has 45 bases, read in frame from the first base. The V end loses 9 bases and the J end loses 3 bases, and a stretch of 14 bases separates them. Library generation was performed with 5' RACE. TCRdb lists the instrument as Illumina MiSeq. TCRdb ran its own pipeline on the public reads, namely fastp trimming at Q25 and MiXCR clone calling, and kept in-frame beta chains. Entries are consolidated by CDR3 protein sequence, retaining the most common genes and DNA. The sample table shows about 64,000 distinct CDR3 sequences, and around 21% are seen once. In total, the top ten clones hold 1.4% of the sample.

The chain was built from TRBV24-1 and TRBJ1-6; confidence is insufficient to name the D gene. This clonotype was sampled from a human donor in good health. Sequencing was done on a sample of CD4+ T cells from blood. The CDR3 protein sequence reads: CATDFSEYYNSPLHF. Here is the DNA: TGTGCCACCGACTTCTCGGAGTACTATAATTCACCCCTCCACTTT.